This T cell receptor (beta chain) was captured in a study of blood T cell repertoires in COVID-19 (dated by TCRdb to about 2020). Background for the entire study: Samples from collaborators originated in the United States, Italy and Spain and spanned both the acute and convalescent phases of COVID-19. The material from the prospective study consisted of cDNA or gDNA derived from T cells, B-cell-depleted T cells, or PBMCs. Deeply sampled blood TCRbeta repertoires from subjects exposed to, actively infected with, or recovered from COVID-19 were included in the dataset. The repertoires were released in a freely available public database intended as a resource for research on the immune response to SARS-CoV-2. The samples were drawn from two sources: the first 160 participants of the ongoing ImmuneRACE study, and about 1,300 subjects contributed by 6 global collaborators. A de-identified subject ID, COVID-19 status, age in years and sex were almost always included in the sample metadata. Where HLA class I and class II types were available, the types were taken from metadata supplied by the sample provider, not from assay-based typing.

The collaborating institutions used their own protocols to collect whole blood in K2EDTA tubes. For TCRbeta analysis, collaborators shipped samples in one of three forms: frozen whole blood, isolated PBMCs, or DNA extracted from either of those sample types. Paper-wide results and their limitations: How much clinical and demographic metadata was included differed by source and by participant, and the metadata was provided uncurated.

Turning to this clone: Its antigen is not yet known. Base-call qualities are not available, and no considerably larger clone is one nucleotide away.

TCRbeta CDR3 regions were amplified from genomic DNA using the immunoSEQ Assay, a bias-controlled multiplex PCR. The paper's data handling went like this. The number of nucleated cells in each sample was estimated by amplification of reference gene primers within the assay. Sequence reads were collapsed and filtered to measure the absolute abundance of every unique TCRbeta CDR3 rearrangement. For each sample, productive Simpson clonality was calculated as the square root of Simpson's diversity index over productive rearrangements. TCRdb limited this immuneACCESS table to in-frame rearrangements with V and J called. A share of clones is missing; checked studies link under half to unresolved V genes, and the rest is unexplained. D and trimming were read from the DNA, whereas the V and J calls and clone size are those reported in that table. The sample records about 200,000 clones, approximately 80% of which are singletons. Of the sample, under 30% is held by the ten largest clones.

Sequencing was done on a sample of peripheral blood. The receptor was isolated from a man aged 35-49 years with acute or convalescent COVID-19.

The nucleotides are TGCGCCAGCAGCTTGAATGGACAGCGATCCACAGATACGCAGTATTTT. Its translation reads: CASSLNGQRSTDTQYF. The sequence joins TRBV5-1 to TRBJ2-3, with a weak D call of TRBD1 (6 bases match). Deletion took 1 base off V and 2 bases off J, with a span of 14 bases between the germline ends. According to the germline V gene, CDR1 reads SGHRS and CDR2 reads YFSETQ. CDR3 length: 16 amino acids, cysteine to phenylalanine. Left in the record is the CDR3 DNA by itself, 48 bases read in frame from the first base.